This T cell receptor beta chain was obtained from a study of blood T cell repertoires in COVID-19. About the study: The cDNA or gDNA used as material had been derived from T cells, B-cell-depleted T cells, or PBMCs.

CDR3 size: 15 residues. The V gene's germline CDR1 is SGHRS and CDR2 YFSETQ. The ends were cut back, 1 base at V and 10 bases at J, with 18 bases in the middle. Here immunoSEQ multiplex PCR was the method, and the copy in TCRdb shows in-frame clones only, minus some. The sample comprises about 280,000 clones, around 89% of which are singletons, and about 4.2% rests with the top ten. The sequence derives from a middle-aged man with acute or convalescent COVID-19. V usage is TRBV5-1 and J usage is TRBJ1-5; no clear D. Sequenced: peripheral blood. CDR3 loop: CASSLFPDGGSPQHF. DNA of the CDR3: TGCGCCAGCAGCTTGTTCCCGGACGGAGGGAGTCCCCAGCATTTT.